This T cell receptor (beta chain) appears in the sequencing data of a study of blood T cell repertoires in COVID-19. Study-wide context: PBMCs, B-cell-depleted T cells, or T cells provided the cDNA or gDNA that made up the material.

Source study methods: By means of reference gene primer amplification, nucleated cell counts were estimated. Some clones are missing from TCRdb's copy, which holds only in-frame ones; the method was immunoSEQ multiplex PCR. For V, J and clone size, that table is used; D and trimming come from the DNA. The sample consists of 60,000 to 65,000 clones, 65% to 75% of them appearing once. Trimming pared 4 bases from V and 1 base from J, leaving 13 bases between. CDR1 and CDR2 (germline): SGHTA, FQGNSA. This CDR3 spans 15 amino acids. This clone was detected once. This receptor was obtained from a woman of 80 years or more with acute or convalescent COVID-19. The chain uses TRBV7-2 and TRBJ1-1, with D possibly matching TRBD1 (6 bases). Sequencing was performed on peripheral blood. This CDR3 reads CASSSSGGANTEAFF. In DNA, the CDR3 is TGTGCCAGCAGCTCCTCGGGGGGCGCGAACACTGAAGCTTTCTTT.